This T cell receptor (beta chain) was observed in a study of shared clonotypes between healthy human individuals. In the study overall: CD4 naive and CD4 memory each took three plates per donor, while CD8 naive took two and CD8 memory one.

Regarding this clone: What it binds is not known.

The split of CD4+ cells yielded CD45RA+ naive and CD45RA-negative memory subsets. Study-wide results and limits: Memory subsets generally showed lower estimated richness than naive subsets.

CDR3 length: 14 amino acids. V was cut by 1 base and J by 8 bases, with 15 bases left in between. Germline V gene data show CDR1 as SGHRS and CDR2 as YFSETQ. Sequencing used immunoSEQ multiplex PCR; TCRdb keeps in-frame clones, though not all of them. The profile shows about 2 million clones, over 85% of them singletons. The rearrangement links TRBV5-1 to TRBJ1-2, with D possibly TRBD1 on 5 matching bases. Material: naive CD4+ T cells sorted from blood. The subset is: CD45RA+ positively selected. The clonotype comes from a man younger than 30 in good health. DNA of the CDR3: TGCGCCAGCAGCTTGCTAGGGACGGAAGAAGGCTACACCTTC. This encodes CASSLLGTEEGYTF.